The entry below gives a single T cell receptor beta chain sequence along with its context. These data are taken from a study of blood T cell repertoires in COVID-19. At the level of the study: Whether acute or convalescent, the COVID-19 samples came from the United States, Italy and Spain.

The germline CDR1 and CDR2 sequences are SNHLY and FYNNEI. Trimming at V came to 8 bases and at J to 3 bases, leaving 8 bases not matched to a gene. The CDR3 has 14 amino acids. The method was immunoSEQ multiplex PCR; TCRdb's version includes in-frame clones alone and lacks a portion of them. The sample records 160,000 or so clones, 80% being singletons. The receptor's source is a woman in her sixties or seventies who had recovered from COVID-19. Sequences were obtained from PBMCs or T cells enriched from blood (not recorded which). The V gene is TRBV2, the J gene TRBJ1-1, with 8 positions matching TRBD1. The CDR3 DNA reads TGTGCCAGCGGGGACAGGACAGGCTACACTGAAGCTTTCTTT. It translates to CASGDRTGYTEAFF.